This T cell receptor beta chain was recovered during a study of cytomegalovirus exposure and HLA in healthy donors. Whole-study results and caveats: According to a subsequent analysis, TCR clusters from the first cohort were inclined to appear together in the 120 validation repertoires.

The germline gives CDR1 MDHEN, CDR2 SYDVKM. The CDR3 is 16 amino acids. The J segment lost 7 bases and the V segment lost 5 bases, leaving 10 bases of the junction unmatched. The method was immunoSEQ multiplex PCR; TCRdb's version includes in-frame clones alone and lacks a portion of them. The profile shows tens of thousands of clones, 85% to 90% of them singletons. Comment on this clone: Its target is not known.

This clonotype was sampled from a young woman in good health and CMV-seronegative. The specimen sequenced was PBMCs. The chain uses TRBV28 and TRBJ1-5; 11 bases fit TRBD1. In nucleotides, the CDR3 is TGTGCCAGCAGTCCGACCGGGACAGGGGGTTGGCAGCCCCAGCATTTT. Translating it yields CASSPTGTGGWQPQHF.